This T cell receptor beta chain is drawn from a study of blood T cell repertoires in COVID-19. Background on the study: Some COVID-19 samples were acute and others convalescent; all came from the United States, Italy and Spain. T cells, B-cell-depleted T cells, or PBMCs provided the cDNA or gDNA that served as material.

This CDR3 is 14 amino acids long. V was shortened by 0 bases and J by 4 bases, with 9 bases between the two germline ends. CDR1 and CDR2 from the germline V gene are LGHDT and YNNKEL (reference sequence). Per the study methods: Amplification with reference gene primers provided the estimates of nucleated cell counts. The data were produced by immunoSEQ multiplex PCR, yet TCRdb's version contains in-frame clones alone and is incomplete. D and trimming come from the DNA, and the V and J calls and clone size come from that table. The sample yields approximately 240,000 clones, approximately 83% seen once.

The gene calls are TRBV3-1 (or the pseudogene TRBV3-2) and TRBJ1-2; unclear D gene. Sequencing input: peripheral blood. The sequence derives from a woman in her sixties with acute or convalescent COVID-19. In nucleotides, the CDR3 is TGTGCCAGCAGCCAAGATTCTACTAGCTATGGCTACACCTTC. Its protein product is CASSQDSTSYGYTF.